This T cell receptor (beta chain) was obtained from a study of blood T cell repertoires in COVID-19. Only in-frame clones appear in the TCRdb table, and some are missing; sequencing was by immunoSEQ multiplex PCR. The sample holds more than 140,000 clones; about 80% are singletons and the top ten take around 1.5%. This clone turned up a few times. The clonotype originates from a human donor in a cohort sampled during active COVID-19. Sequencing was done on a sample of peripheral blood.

The CDR3 DNA reads TGTGCCAGCAGTTTACTATATGGAAACACCATATATTTT. Its protein product is CASSLLYGNTIYF. This chain uses TRBV12-3 or TRBV12-4 with TRBJ1-3, with D unclear. The length of the CDR3 is 13 residues. With 2 bases removed from V and 3 bases from J, the gap between germline ends came to 5 bases.